Presented here are 2 T cell receptor beta chains from one specimen sequenced in a study of blood T cells in healthy people across ages. Sample-barcoded 5' priming and a J-beta primer mix drove a second PCR of about 6 to 11 cycles. TCRdb ran MiXCR on the 5' RACE reads and lists one entry per CDR3 protein. Altogether approximately 940,000 distinct CDR3 sequences are present, around 49% being singletons, with the ten largest covering roughly 13%. The sample comprised blood. The receptor set was obtained from a young man in good health.

The chain couples TRBV7-6 to TRBJ1-1; D ambiguous. The CDR3 contains 13 residues. The ends were cut back, 5 bases at V and 5 bases at J, with 12 bases in the middle. CDR1 SGHVS and CDR2 FNYEAQ come from the germline V gene. The CDR3 protein is CASSRSDWTEAFF. The CDR3 bases are TGTGCCAGCAGCCGCTCCGATTGGACTGAAGCTTTCTTT.

The V gene is TRBV7-9, the J gene TRBJ2-7; tentatively, D is TRBD2 (5 bases). Trimming took off 5 bases at V and 8 bases at J, with 16 bases between the two ends. This CDR3 has 13 residues. Germline-derived CDR1 and CDR2 are SEHNR and FQNEAQ (reference sequence). Here the CDR3 DNA reads TGTGCCAGCAGCGGACTTAATTTCGGCCAGCAGTACTTC. It specifies CASSGLNFGQQYF.